This paragraph reports one TCR beta chain. This specimen belongs to a study of Graves' ophthalmopathy and Graves' hyperthyroidism. Trimming took 5 bases from V and 5 from J; bases not matched to a gene: 5. CDR1 and CDR2 from the germline V gene are SGHVS and FQNEAQ. The CDR3 spans 16 residues. RNA transcripts provided the template for amplifying TCR beta CDR3 regions. In the first round, RT-PCR was carried out with HTBI primers, and a multiplex PCR formed the second round. TCRdb called the multiplex PCR reads again in MiXCR, with one record for every CDR3 protein. The sample shows some 240,000 distinct CDR3 sequences, around 45% of them seen only once.

This chain links TRBV7-8 with TRBJ2-5; TRBD2 aligns across 16 bases. This sequence originates from an adult man with Graves' ophthalmopathy. Sequenced sample: peripheral blood. As DNA, the CDR3 is TGTGCCAGCAGCCCTCCGGGACTAGCGGGAGGGGAGACCCAGTACTTC. Its protein product is CASSPPGLAGGETQYF.